The sequence of this T cell receptor (beta chain) was determined in a study of OX40 agonist ivuxolimab in advanced cancers. Study context: The treatment was a fully human IgG2 OX40 agonist, ivuxolimab.

Sequenced by immunoSEQ multiplex PCR; TCRdb stores in-frame clones only, minus some. The sample consists of approximately 69,000 clones, over 60% of them appearing once. The CDR3 sequence is 11 residues long. The germline V and J ends were trimmed by 6 bases and 5 bases, with 7 bases remaining between them. Germline V gives CDR1 MDHEN, CDR2 SYDVKM. Study conclusions and caveats: Several nonresponders also turned out to have low normalized T-cell clonal expansion. On average, a greater number of expanded clones characterised CD8+ T cells relative to CD4+. Doses of 0.1 to 3.0 mg/kg were accompanied by clonal expansion of CD4+ and CD8+ blood T cells by week 6.

Comment on this clone: Its antigen remains unknown.

The sample in question was CD4+ or CD8+ T cells sorted from blood, obtained in a trial of the OX40 agonist ivuxolimab. The V call is TRBV28, the J call TRBJ1-2, with unresolved D. This TCR came from an adult with an advanced solid tumor such as melanoma, head and neck, liver or kidney cancer. CDR3 in amino acids: CASRSSYGYTF. For the CDR3, the DNA is TGTGCCAGCAGGTCCAGTTATGGCTACACCTTC.